Below, 23 T cell receptor beta chains from the same sample are listed, as sequenced in a study of long-term antiretroviral therapy in people with HIV. The assay used was immunoSEQ (version v3.0), run at survey level. The protocol was immunoSEQ multiplex PCR, while the TCRdb copy is restricted to in-frame clones and leaves out a portion. Found here are some 19,000 clones, around 85% of them singletons; the top ten hold roughly 8%. The sample here was unsorted PBMCs, taken 0.9 years after starting antiretroviral therapy. These receptors came from a man aged 18 to 35 with HIV.

The chain has TRBV9 and TRBJ2-5; TRBD2 aligns across 12 bases. The CDR3 consists of 16 residues. J gave up 5 bases and V 0 bases, and 5 bases lay outside the gene matches. The germline gives CDR1 SGDLS, CDR2 YYNGEE. Written as DNA, the CDR3 is TGTGCCAGCAGCGTAGATCTAGCGGGGGGGCAGGAGACCCAGTACTTC. Translation gives CASSVDLAGGQETQYF.

The rearrangement links TRBV11-3 to TRBJ2-3, with D perhaps matching TRBD1 or TRBD2 (6 bases each). CDR1 and CDR2 from the germline V gene are SGHNT and YENEEA. This CDR3 has 15 amino acids. Trimming pared 5 bases from V and 6 bases from J, leaving 18 bases between. The CDR3 sequence is CASSVREPGGDTQYF. The DNA of the CDR3 is TGTGCCAGCAGCGTCCGAGAACCCGGGGGCGATACGCAGTATTTT.

This chain uses TRBV7-9 with TRBJ2-3, with TRBD1 as a possible D gene (6 bases). The V and J ends lost 7 bases and 5 bases respectively, with 19 bases between them. Germline CDR1 SEHNR, CDR2 FQNEAQ (reference sequence). This CDR3 spans 15 amino acids. In DNA, the CDR3 is TGTGCCAGCATCCCCAGGGGCATTGAAGGAGATACGCAGTATTTT. Its protein product is CASIPRGIEGDTQYF.

This clone was observed a handful of times. The chain has TRBV6-1 and TRBJ1-2, with unresolved D. In germline, CDR1 is MNHNS, CDR2 SASEGT. The V end was cut by 1 base, the J end by 5 bases, with 5 bases between. This CDR3 is built from 12 residues. CDR3 sequence reads: CASSEVQYGYTF. CDR3 DNA sequence: TGTGCCAGCAGTGAAGTTCAGTATGGCTACACCTTC.

The rearrangement links TRBV2 to TRBJ1-1; no firm D call. The CDR3 is 12 amino acids. The ends were cut back, 7 bases at V and 3 bases at J, with 9 bases in the middle. Germline V gene lookup returns CDR1 SNHLY and CDR2 FYNNEI. CDR3 region: CASNPPDTEAFF. CDR3 nucleotides: TGTGCCAGCAACCCCCCGGACACTGAAGCTTTCTTT.

This chain joins TRBV5-1 and TRBJ2-5, with unresolved D. The V end lost 2 bases, the J end lost 2 bases, and 4 bases lay between the germline ends. CDR1 and CDR2 (germline): SGHRS, YFSETQ. The CDR3 length is 12 residues. The CDR3: CASSLTQETQYF. The DNA for the CDR3 is TGCGCCAGCAGCTTAACGCAAGAGACCCAGTACTTC.

This chain connects TRBV5-6 to TRBJ1-5; D is uncertain. Trimming removed 0 bases from V and 4 bases from J, with 8 bases in between. This CDR3 region has 14 residues. Germline CDR1 and CDR2: SGHDT and YYEEEE. CDR3 sequence: CASSLGAGNQPQHF. CDR3 nucleotides: TGTGCCAGCAGCTTGGGGGCGGGGAATCAGCCCCAGCATTTT.

This clone was counted once. The CDR3 loop is CASSPPNVRDEQYF. DNA of the CDR3: TGTGCCAGCTCACCACCCAATGTGCGGGACGAGCAGTACTTC. V usage is TRBV18 and J usage is TRBJ2-7, with TRBD2 as a possible D gene (5 bases). Looked up from germline, CDR1 is KGHSH and CDR2 is LQKENI. The V end was cut by 0 bases, the J end by 5 bases, with 11 bases between. CDR3 length: 14 amino acids.

This chain joins TRBV5-6 and TRBJ2-7, with 7 positions matching TRBD1. The V and J ends lost 4 bases and 2 bases, in that order; junction bases with no gene match: 6. The CDR3 runs 14 residues. CDR1 is SGHDT and CDR2 is YYEEEE in the germline V gene. CDR3 residues: CASSGATGAYEQYV. The CDR3 region has the DNA TGTGCCAGCAGCGGAGCAACAGGGGCCTACGAGCAGTACGTC.

This clone showed up just once. The chain joins TRBV6-6 to TRBJ1-1, with a tentative D call TRBD1 (6 bases). There are 14 residues in the CDR3. The germline V and J ends were trimmed by 6 bases and 1 base, with 12 bases remaining between them. The germline V gene encodes CDR1 MNHNY and CDR2 SVGAGI (reference sequence). The CDR3 DNA reads TGTGCCAGCAGACTCGACAGGTCGAACACTGAAGCTTTCTTT. This sequence encodes CASRLDRSNTEAFF.

The chain recombines TRBV19 with TRBJ1-6; 8 bases line up with TRBD1. V lost 2 bases to trimming and J lost 8 bases; unmatched junction nucleotides: 8. The CDR3 runs 16 residues. The germline gives CDR1 LNHDA, CDR2 SQIVND (reference sequence). As DNA, the CDR3 is TGTGCCAGTAGTATATTGTTGCAGGGGGCGGATTCACCCCTCCACTTT. Protein: CASSILLQGADSPLHF.

This clone was detected once. The chain employs TRBV5-1 and TRBJ1-1; D gene unclear. Trimming pared 5 bases from V and 2 bases from J, leaving 4 bases between. The germline V gene encodes CDR1 SGHRS and CDR2 YFSETQ. The CDR3 totals 11 residues. DNA for the CDR3: TGCGCCAGCAGTTCTAACACTGAAGCTTTCTTT. It encodes CASSSNTEAFF.

The V and J genes are TRBV2 and TRBJ2-7, with D possibly TRBD1 on 5 matching bases. The CDR3 spans 13 residues. Germline CDR1 and CDR2: SNHLY and FYNNEI. V was trimmed by 8 bases and J by 6 bases, leaving 17 bases between them. The CDR3 DNA is TGTGCCAGCCTAACCCTCCAGGGTTTCGAGCAGTACTTC. Residues: CASLTLQGFEQYF.

V is TRBV5-4 and J is TRBJ2-7; 9 positions match TRBD2. The trim removed 2 bases at V and 5 bases at J, leaving 8 bases unmatched. The CDR3 runs to 15 residues. Germline V lookup: CDR1 SGHNT, CDR2 YYREEE (reference sequence). CDR3 DNA: TGTGCCAGCAGCTTCGGCGGGGGGGCCGCGGACGAGCAGTACTTC. It yields the protein CASSFGGGAADEQYF.

The V gene is TRBV5-1, the J gene TRBJ1-1; no clear D gene. V dropped 1 base and J dropped 3 bases, with 13 bases sitting between them. This CDR3 contains 15 residues. Germline loops: CDR1 SGHRS, CDR2 YFSETQ. CDR3 sequence: CASSLKGSGDTEAFF. CDR3 coding DNA: TGCGCCAGCAGCTTGAAAGGAAGCGGGGACACTGAAGCTTTCTTT.

CDR3 sequence reads: CASSPGTPYGYTF. The CDR3 DNA reads TGTGCCAGCAGCCCTGGGACACCCTATGGCTACACCTTC. The chain has TRBV5-4 and TRBJ1-2; TRBD1 is a possible D gene (6 bases). Germline CDR1 is SGHNT and CDR2 is YYREEE (reference sequence). There are 13 residues in the CDR3. V lost 4 bases and J 4 bases, leaving 11 bases between the germline ends. Complete variable domain (other parts from reference TRBV5-4 and TRBJ1-2): ETGVTQSPTHLIKTRGQQVTLRCSSQSGHNTVSWYQQALGQGPQFIFQYYREEENGRGNFPPRFSGLQFPNYSSELNVNALELDDSALYLCASSPGTPYGYTFGSGTRLTVV.

The chain has TRBV5-1 and TRBJ2-1, with TRBD1 identical over 8 bases. The germline V gene encodes CDR1 SGHRS and CDR2 YFSETQ. The CDR3 loop spans 16 amino acids. Trimming cost V 5 bases and J 4 bases; bases outside gene matches: 11. CDR3 amino acids: CASRMDSTGDYNEQFF. As DNA, the CDR3 is TGCGCCAGCAGGATGGACTCGACAGGGGATTACAATGAGCAGTTCTTC.

The chain combines TRBV10-3 with TRBJ2-2; 9 bases agree with TRBD1. Trimming took 7 bases from V and 2 from J; bases not matched to a gene: 5. CDR1 and CDR2 (germline): ENHRY, SYGVKD. This CDR3 contains 15 residues. This CDR3 is CAIKSGQGNTGELFF. CDR3 in DNA: TGTGCCATCAAATCGGGACAGGGAAACACCGGGGAGCTGTTTTTT.

The rearrangement uses TRBV10-2 and TRBJ1-1; no reliable D call. The CDR3 covers 13 residues. Germline-derived CDR1 and CDR2 are WSHSY and SAAADI. Trimming stripped 6 bases from V and 0 bases from J, with 8 bases between. CDR3 sequence reads: CASSQTMNTEAFF. CDR3 sequence (DNA): TGCGCCAGCAGCCAGACCATGAACACTGAAGCTTTCTTT.

Of note for this clone: The germline gene is not matched at one end of the junction; a read error may be the cause. This chain uses TRBV7-7 with TRBJ2-1; TRBD1 aligns across 8 bases. This CDR3 region has 14 residues. CDR1 and CDR2 from the germline V gene are SSHAT and FNYEAQ (reference sequence). CDR3 amino acids: CASSLFRGHNEQFF. The CDR3 nucleotides read TGTGCTAGCAGCTTATTCAGGGGGCACAATGAGCAGTTCTTC.

The V gene is TRBV6-5, the J gene TRBJ1-5; D is possibly TRBD1 (5 bases). The V end lost 2 bases, the J end lost 4 bases, and 6 bases lay between the germline ends. There are 13 residues in the CDR3. Germline loops: CDR1 MNHEY, CDR2 SVGAGI. CDR3 sequence reads: CASSYRGNQPQHF. The CDR3 DNA reads as TGTGCCAGCAGTTACCGGGGGAATCAGCCCCAGCATTTT.

V and J are TRBV5-4 and TRBJ2-3, with D perhaps TRBD1 (5 bases). Germline V lookup: CDR1 SGHNT, CDR2 YYREEE (reference sequence). V lost 4 bases to trimming and J lost 4 bases, with 16 bases between them. The CDR3 contains 15 residues. The CDR3 loop is CASSQVRPGSDTQYF. The CDR3 nucleotides read TGTGCCAGCAGCCAAGTCCGTCCAGGGTCAGATACGCAGTATTTT.

The rearrangement joins TRBV28 to TRBJ2-3; D not resolved. The V gene's germline CDR1 is MDHEN and CDR2 SYDVKM. The CDR3 sequence is 14 residues long. V was clipped by 8 bases and J by 0 bases, with 12 bases between them. The CDR3: CASLLGTSTDTQYF. The CDR3 nucleotides are TGTGCCAGCTTATTAGGAACTAGCACAGATACGCAGTATTTT.